This T cell receptor beta chain came from a study of PD-1 blockade in classical Hodgkin lymphoma. All patients relapsed after autologous stem cell transplantation, and brentuximab vedotin exposure varied. TCRdb's table, derived via immunoSEQ multiplex PCR, lists solely in-frame clones and lacks some. The repertoire holds 45,000 to 65,000 clones, with roughly 66% as singletons. V was shortened by 6 bases and J by 7 bases, with 9 bases between the two germline ends. The CDR3 length is 11 residues. From germline, CDR1 is MNHEY and CDR2 SVGAGI. Sample: peripheral blood mononuclear cells (PBMCs), taken before the second cycle of nivolumab. The TCR was taken from a human donor with classical Hodgkin lymphoma. This chain connects TRBV6-5 to TRBJ1-2; no reliable D call. CDR3 coding DNA: TGTGCCAGCAGGTCGACACTTGGCTACACCTTC. Translating gives CASRSTLGYTF.